The present entry profiles one T cell receptor beta chain with its context. Here immunoSEQ multiplex PCR was the method, and the copy in TCRdb shows in-frame clones only, minus some. The table includes about 140,000 clones, roughly nine tenths detected once. The CDR3 totals 13 residues. The J segment lost 7 bases and the V segment lost 8 bases, leaving 10 bases of the junction unmatched. CDR1 and CDR2 (germline): SNHLY, FYNNEI. This entry is derived from a study of control samples from healthy donors and cancer patients. Sequencing was done on a sample of blood. This TCR was sampled from a woman aged 30 to 39 in good health. V and J are TRBV2 and TRBJ1-2; 7 nucleotides agree with TRBD1. The CDR3 loop reads CASGKGQPSGYTF. In DNA, the CDR3 is TGTGCCAGCGGGAAGGGACAGCCGTCTGGCTACACCTTC.